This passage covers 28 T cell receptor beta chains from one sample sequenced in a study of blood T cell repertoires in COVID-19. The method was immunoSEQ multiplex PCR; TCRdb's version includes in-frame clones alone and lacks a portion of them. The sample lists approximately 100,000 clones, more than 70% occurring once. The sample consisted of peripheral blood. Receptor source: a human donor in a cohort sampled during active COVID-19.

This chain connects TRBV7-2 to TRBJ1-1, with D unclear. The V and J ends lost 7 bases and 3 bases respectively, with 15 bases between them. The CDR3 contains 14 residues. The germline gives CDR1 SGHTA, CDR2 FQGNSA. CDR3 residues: CASTQVAGYTEAFF. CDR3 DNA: TGTGCCAGCACCCAGGTAGCGGGCTACACTGAAGCTTTCTTT.

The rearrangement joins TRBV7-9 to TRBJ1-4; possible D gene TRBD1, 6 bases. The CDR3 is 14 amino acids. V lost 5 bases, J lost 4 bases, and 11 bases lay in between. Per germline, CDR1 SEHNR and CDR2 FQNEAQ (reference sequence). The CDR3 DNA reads TGTGCCAGCAGCCGGGACATCGGTAATGAAAAACTGTTTTTT. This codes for CASSRDIGNEKLFF.

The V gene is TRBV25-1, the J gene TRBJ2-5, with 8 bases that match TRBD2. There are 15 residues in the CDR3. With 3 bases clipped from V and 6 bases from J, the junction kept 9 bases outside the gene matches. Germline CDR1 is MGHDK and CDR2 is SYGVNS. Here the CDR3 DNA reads TGTGCCAGCAGTGATCGGCGACTAGCGAGCCAGACCCAGTACTTC. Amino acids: CASSDRRLASQTQYF.

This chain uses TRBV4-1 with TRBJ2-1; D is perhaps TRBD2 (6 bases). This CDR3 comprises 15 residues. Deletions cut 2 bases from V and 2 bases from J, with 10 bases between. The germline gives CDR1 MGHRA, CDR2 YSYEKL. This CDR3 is CASSQIGGTYNEQFF. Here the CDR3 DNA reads TGCGCCAGCAGCCAAATTGGCGGGACCTACAATGAGCAGTTCTTC.

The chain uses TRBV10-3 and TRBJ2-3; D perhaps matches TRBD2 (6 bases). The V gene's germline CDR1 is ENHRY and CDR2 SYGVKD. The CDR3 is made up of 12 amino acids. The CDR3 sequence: CAGGTATDTQYF. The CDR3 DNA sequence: TGTGCTGGCGGGACGGCCACAGATACGCAGTATTTT.

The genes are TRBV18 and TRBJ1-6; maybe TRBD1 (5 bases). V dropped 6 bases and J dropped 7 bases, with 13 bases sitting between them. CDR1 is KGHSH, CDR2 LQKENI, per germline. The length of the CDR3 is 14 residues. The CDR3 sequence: CASSRDDGNSPLHF. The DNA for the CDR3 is TGTGCCAGCTCGCGGGACGACGGAAATTCACCCCTCCACTTT.

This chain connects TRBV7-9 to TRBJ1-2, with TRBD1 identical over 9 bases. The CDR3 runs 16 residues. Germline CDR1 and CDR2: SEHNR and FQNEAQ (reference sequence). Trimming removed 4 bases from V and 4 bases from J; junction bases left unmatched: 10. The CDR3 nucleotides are TGTGCCAGCAGCTCCCTCGCGGGACAGGGACCCTATGGCTACACCTTC. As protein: CASSSLAGQGPYGYTF.

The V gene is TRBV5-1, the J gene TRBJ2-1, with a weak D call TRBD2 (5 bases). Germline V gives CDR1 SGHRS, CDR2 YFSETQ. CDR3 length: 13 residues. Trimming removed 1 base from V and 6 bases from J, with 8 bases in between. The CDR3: CASSLHGGNEQFF. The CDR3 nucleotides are TGCGCCAGCAGCTTGCACGGAGGCAATGAGCAGTTCTTC. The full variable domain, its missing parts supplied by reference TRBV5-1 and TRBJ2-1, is KAGVTQTPRYLIKTRGQQVTLSCSPISGHRSVSWYQQTPGQGLQFLFEYFSETQRNKGNFPGRFSGRQFSNSRSEMNVSTLELGDSALYLCASSLHGGNEQFFGPGTRLTVL.

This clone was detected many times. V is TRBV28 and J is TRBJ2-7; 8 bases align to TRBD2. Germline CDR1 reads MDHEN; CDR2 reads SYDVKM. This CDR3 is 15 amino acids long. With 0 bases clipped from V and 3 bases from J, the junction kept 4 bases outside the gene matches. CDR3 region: CASSLWTSANYEQYF. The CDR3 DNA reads TGTGCCAGCAGTTTATGGACTAGCGCGAACTACGAGCAGTACTTC. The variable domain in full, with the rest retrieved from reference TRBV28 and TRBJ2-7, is DVKVTQSSRYLVKRTGEKVFLECVQDMDHENMFWYRQDPGLGLRLIYFSYDVKMKEKGDIPEGYSVSREKKERFSLILESASTNQTSMYLCASSLWTSANYEQYFGPGTRLTVT.

CDR3 DNA: TGTGCCAGCAGCCGGGGGACAGGCTATAGCAATCAGCCCCAGCATTTT. Its translation: CASSRGTGYSNQPQHF. This chain joins TRBV5-8 and TRBJ1-5; 8 bases are a match to TRBD1. This CDR3 has 16 residues. V trimming: 4 bases; J trimming: 0 bases; junction bases outside the gene matches: 6. CDR1 is SGHTS and CDR2 is YDEGEE in the germline V gene.

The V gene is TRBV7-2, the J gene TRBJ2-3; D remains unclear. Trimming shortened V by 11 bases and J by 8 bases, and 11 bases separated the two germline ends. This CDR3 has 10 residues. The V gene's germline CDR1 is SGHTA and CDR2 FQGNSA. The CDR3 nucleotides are TGTGCCCTAGGTCAGCCTACGCAGTATTTT. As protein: CALGQPTQYF. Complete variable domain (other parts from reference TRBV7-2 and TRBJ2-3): GAGVSQSPSNKVTEKGKDVELRCDPISGHTALYWYRQSLGQGLEFLIYFQGNSAPDKSGLPSDRFSAERTGGSVSTLTIQRTQQEDSAVYLCALGQPTQYFGPGTRLTVL.

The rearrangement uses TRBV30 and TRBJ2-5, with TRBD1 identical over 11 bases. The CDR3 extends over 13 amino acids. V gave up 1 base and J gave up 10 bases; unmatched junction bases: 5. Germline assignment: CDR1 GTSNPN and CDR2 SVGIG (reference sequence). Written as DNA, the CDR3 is TGTGCCTGGAGTGACGGGGACAGGGGGAACCAGTACTTC. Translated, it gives CAWSDGDRGNQYF.

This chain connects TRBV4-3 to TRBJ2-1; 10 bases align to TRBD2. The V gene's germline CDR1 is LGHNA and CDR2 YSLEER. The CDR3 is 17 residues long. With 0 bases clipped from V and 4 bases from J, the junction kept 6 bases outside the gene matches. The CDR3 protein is CASSQDWLAGEYNEQFF. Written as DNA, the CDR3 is TGCGCCAGCAGCCAAGATTGGCTAGCGGGGGAATACAATGAGCAGTTCTTC.

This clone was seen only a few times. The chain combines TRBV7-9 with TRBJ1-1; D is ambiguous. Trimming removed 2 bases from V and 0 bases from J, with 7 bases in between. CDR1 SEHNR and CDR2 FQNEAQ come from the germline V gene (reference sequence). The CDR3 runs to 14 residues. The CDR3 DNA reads TGTGCCAGCAGCTTAAGCGGGGTGAACACTGAAGCTTTCTTT. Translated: CASSLSGVNTEAFF. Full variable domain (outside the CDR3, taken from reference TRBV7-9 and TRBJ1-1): DTGVSQNPRHKITKRGQNVTFRCDPISEHNRLYWYRQTLGQGPEFLTYFQNEAQLEKSRLLSDRFSAERPKGSFSTLEIQRTEQGDSAMYLCASSLSGVNTEAFFGQGTRLTVV.

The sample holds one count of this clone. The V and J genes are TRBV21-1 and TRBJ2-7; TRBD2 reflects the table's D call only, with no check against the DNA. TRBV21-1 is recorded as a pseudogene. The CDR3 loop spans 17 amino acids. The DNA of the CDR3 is TGTGCCAGCAGCGGTCCGACTAGCGGGAGGGCTTGCGACGAGCAGTACTTC. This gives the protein CASSGPTSGRACDEQYF.

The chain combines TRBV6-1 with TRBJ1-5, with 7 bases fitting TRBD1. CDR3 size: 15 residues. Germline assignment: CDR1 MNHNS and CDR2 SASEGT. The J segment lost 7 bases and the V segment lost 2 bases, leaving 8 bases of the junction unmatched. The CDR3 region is CASSEMRQGDQPQHF. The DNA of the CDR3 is TGTGCCAGCAGTGAAATGCGACAGGGTGACCAGCCCCAGCATTTT.

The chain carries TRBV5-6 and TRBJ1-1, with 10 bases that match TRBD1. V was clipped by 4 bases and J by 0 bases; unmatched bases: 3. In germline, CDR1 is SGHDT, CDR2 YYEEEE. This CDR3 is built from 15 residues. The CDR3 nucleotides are TGTGCCAGCAGCGGGGACAGGGGAATGAACACTGAAGCTTTCTTT. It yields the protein CASSGDRGMNTEAFF.

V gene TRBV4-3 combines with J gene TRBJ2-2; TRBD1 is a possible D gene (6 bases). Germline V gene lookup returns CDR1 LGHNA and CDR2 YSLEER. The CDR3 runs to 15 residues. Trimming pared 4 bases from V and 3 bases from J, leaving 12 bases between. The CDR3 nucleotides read TGCGCCAGCAGCCCCCGAGCAGGGGACACCGGGGAGCTGTTTTTT. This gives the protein CASSPRAGDTGELFF.

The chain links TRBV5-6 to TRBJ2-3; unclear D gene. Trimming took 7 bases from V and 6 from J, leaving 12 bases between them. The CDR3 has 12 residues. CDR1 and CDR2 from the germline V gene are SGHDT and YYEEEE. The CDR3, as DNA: TGTGCCAGCGCTCGGGTTTGGGATACGCAGTATTTT. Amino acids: CASARVWDTQYF.

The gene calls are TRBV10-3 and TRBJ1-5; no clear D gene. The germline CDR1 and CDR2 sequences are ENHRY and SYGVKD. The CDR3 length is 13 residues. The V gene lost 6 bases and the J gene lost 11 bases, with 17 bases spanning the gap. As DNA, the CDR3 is TGTGCCATCAGAGGCGAGACTGCATCGGCCCAGCATTTT. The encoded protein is CAIRGETASAQHF.

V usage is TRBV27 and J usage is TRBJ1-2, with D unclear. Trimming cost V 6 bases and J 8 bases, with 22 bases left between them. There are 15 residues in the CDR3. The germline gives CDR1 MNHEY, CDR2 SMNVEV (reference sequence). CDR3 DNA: TGTGCCAGCAGCCACCCACGGGCGGGGATCGACGGCTACACCTTC. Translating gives CASSHPRAGIDGYTF.

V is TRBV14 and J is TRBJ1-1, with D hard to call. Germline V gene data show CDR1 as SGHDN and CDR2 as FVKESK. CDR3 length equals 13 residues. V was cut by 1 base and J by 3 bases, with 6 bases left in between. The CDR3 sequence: CASSQARDTEAFF. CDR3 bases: TGTGCCAGCAGCCAAGCGCGGGACACTGAAGCTTTCTTT.

CDR3 sequence reads: CAWISGTGFTGELFF. CDR3 coding DNA: TGTGCCTGGATCTCCGGGACAGGGTTTACCGGGGAGCTGTTTTTT. The chain combines TRBV30 with TRBJ2-2; 9 nucleotides agree with TRBD1. The junction had 8 bases not matched to a gene; V was cut back by 4 bases and J by 5 bases. Germline CDR1 GTSNPN, CDR2 SVGIG (reference sequence). This CDR3 spans 15 amino acids.

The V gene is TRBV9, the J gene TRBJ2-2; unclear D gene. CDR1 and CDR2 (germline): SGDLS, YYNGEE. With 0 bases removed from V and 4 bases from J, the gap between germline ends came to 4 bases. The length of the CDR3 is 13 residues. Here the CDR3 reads CASSVESTGELFF. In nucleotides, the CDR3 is TGTGCCAGCAGCGTAGAGAGCACCGGGGAGCTGTTTTTT. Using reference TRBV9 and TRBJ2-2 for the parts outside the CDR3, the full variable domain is DSGVTQTPKHLITATGQRVTLRCSPRSGDLSVYWYQQSLDQGLQFLIQYYNGEERAKGNILERFSAQQFPDLHSELNLSSLELGDSALYFCASSVESTGELFFGEGSRLTVL.

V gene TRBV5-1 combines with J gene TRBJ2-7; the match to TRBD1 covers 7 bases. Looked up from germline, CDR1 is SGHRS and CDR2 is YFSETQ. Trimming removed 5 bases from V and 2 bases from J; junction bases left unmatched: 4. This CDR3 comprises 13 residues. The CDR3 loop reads CASRSGTAYEQYF. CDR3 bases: TGCGCCAGCAGGTCCGGGACAGCCTACGAGCAGTACTTC.

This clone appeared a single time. CDR3 amino acids: CASSQGLAGGTDTQYF. In DNA form, the CDR3 reads TGCGCCAGCAGCCAAGGGCTAGCGGGGGGTACAGATACGCAGTATTTT. The chain recombines TRBV4-1 with TRBJ2-3; 11 bases are shared with TRBD2. The CDR3 length is 16 residues. Germline-derived CDR1 and CDR2 are MGHRA and YSYEKL. Trimming took 1 base from V and 3 from J; bases not matched to a gene: 3.

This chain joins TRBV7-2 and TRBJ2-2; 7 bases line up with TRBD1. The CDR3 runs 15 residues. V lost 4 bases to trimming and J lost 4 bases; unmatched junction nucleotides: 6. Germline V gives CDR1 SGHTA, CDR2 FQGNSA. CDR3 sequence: CASSSDRAPTGELFF. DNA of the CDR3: TGTGCCAGCAGCTCAGACAGGGCCCCCACCGGGGAGCTGTTTTTT.

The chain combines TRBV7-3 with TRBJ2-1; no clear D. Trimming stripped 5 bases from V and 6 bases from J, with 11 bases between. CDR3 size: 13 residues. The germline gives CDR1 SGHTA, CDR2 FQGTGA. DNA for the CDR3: TGTGCCAGCAGCGCTGGAGCGCTCAATGAGCAGTTCTTC. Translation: CASSAGALNEQFF.